The 4 T cell receptor beta chains below were found in one sample sequenced in a study of long-term antiretroviral therapy in people with HIV. With survey level as its setting, the immunoSEQ assay was v3.0. The repertoire was sequenced with immunoSEQ multiplex PCR; TCRdb's copy has only in-frame clones and lacks some. Among 20,000 to 25,000 clones listed, more than 70% were seen once. This specimen consisted of unsorted PBMCs, obtained 2.6 years after starting antiretroviral therapy. The receptors were gathered from a woman aged 50 to 65 with HIV.

The chain uses TRBV28 and TRBJ1-5; D may be TRBD1 (5 bases). Germline CDR1 and CDR2: MDHEN and SYDVKM. CDR3 length: 15 residues. V was pared by 6 bases and J by 2 bases, with 14 bases between. For the CDR3, the DNA is TGTGCCAGCAGCACAGGCGGGAAGGGCAATCAGCCCCAGCATTTT. Translating gives CASSTGGKGNQPQHF. The full variable domain, completed using reference TRBV28 and TRBJ1-5, is DVKVTQSSRYLVKRTGEKVFLECVQDMDHENMFWYRQDPGLGLRLIYFSYDVKMKEKGDIPEGYSVSREKKERFSLILESASTNQTSMYLCASSTGGKGNQPQHFGDGTRLSIL.

This chain uses TRBV9 with TRBJ2-1; TRBD2 agrees at 9 bases. Trimming removed 2 bases from V and 2 bases from J; junction bases left unmatched: 2. The CDR3 spans 15 residues. The germline gives CDR1 SGDLS, CDR2 YYNGEE. Here the CDR3 DNA reads TGTGCCAGCAGCGTTACTAGCGGGCCCTACAATGAGCAGTTCTTC. Translating gives CASSVTSGPYNEQFF.

The V and J genes are TRBV4-3 and TRBJ1-5, with D unresolved. The CDR3 extends over 13 amino acids. Germline V lookup: CDR1 LGHNA, CDR2 YSLEER. Trimming took off 2 bases at V and 4 bases at J, with 6 bases between the two ends. The CDR3 protein is CASSQNENQPQHF. The DNA of the CDR3 is TGCGCCAGCAGCCAAAATGAGAATCAGCCCCAGCATTTT.

The chain is built from TRBV28 and TRBJ2-7; TRBD1 matches at 10 bases. Trimming removed 4 bases from V and 2 bases from J; junction bases left unmatched: 5. Germline V CDR1 and CDR2: MDHEN, SYDVKM. This CDR3 region has 15 residues. The CDR3 nucleotides read TGTGCCAGCAGTTCGGGACAGGGGACTCCCTACGAGCAGTACTTC. Its translation is CASSSGQGTPYEQYF.